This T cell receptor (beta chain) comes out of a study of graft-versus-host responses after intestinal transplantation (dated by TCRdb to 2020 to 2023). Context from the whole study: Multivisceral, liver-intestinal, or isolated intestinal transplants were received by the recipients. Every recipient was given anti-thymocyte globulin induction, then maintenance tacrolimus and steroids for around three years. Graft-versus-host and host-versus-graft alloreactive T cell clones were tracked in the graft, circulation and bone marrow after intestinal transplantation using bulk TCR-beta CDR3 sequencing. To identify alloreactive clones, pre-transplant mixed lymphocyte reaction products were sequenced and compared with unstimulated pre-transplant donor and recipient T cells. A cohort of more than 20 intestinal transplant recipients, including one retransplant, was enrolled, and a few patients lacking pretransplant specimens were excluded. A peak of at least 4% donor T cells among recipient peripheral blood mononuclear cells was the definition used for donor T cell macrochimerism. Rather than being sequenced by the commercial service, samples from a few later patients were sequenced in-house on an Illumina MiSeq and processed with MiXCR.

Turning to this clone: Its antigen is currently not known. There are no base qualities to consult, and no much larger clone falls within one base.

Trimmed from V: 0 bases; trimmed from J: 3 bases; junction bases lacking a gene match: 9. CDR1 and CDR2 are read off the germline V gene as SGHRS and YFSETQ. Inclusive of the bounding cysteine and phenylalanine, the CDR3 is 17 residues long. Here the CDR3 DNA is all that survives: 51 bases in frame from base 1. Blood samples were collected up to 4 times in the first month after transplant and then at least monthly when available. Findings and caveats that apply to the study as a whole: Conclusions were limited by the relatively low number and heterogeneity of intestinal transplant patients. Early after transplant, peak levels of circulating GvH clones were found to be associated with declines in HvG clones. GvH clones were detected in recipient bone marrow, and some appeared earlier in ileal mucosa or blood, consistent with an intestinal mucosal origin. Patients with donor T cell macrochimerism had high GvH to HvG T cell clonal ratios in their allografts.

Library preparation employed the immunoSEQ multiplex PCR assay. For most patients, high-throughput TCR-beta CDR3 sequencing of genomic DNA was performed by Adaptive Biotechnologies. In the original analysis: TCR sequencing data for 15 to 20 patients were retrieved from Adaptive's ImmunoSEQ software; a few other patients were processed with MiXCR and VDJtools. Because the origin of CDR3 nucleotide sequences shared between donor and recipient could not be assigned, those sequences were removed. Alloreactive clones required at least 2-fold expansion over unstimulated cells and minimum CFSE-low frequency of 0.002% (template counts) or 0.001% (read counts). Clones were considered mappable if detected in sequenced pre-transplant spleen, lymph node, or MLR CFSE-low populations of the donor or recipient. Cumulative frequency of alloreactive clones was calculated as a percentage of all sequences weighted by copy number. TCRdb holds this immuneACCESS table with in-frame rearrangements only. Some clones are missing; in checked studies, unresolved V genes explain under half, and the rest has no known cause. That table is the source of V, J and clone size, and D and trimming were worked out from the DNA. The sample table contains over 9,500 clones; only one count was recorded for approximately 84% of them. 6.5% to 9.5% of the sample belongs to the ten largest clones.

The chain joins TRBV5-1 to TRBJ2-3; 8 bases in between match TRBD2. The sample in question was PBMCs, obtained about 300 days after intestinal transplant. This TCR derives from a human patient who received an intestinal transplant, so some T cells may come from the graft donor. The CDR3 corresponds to CASSLAGSGGGTDTQYF. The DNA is TGCGCCAGCAGCTTGGCCGGGTCGGGAGGGGGGACAGATACGCAGTATTTT.